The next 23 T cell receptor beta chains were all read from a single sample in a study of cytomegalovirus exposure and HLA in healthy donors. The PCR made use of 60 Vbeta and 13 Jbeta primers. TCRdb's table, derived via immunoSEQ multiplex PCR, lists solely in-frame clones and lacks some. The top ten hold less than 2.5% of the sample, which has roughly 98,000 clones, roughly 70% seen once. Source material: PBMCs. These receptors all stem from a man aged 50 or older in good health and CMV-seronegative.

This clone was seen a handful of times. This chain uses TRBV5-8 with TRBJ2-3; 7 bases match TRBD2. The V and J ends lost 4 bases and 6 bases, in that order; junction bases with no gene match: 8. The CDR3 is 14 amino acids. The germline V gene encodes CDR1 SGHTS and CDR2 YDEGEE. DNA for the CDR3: TGTGCCAGCAGCCCGGGGGGAGGGTACGATACGCAGTATTTT. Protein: CASSPGGGYDTQYF.

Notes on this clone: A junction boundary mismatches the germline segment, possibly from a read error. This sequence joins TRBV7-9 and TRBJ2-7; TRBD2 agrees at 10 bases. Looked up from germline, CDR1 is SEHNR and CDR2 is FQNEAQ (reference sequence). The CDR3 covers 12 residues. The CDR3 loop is CASSNRTSGWNF. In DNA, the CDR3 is TGTGCCAGCAGCAACCGGACTAGCGGCTGGAACTTC.

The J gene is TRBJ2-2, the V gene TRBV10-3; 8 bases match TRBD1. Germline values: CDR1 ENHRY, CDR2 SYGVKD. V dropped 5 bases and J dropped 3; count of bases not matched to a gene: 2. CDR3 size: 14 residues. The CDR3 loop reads CAISPGQDTGELFF. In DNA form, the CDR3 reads TGTGCCATCAGTCCGGGACAGGACACCGGGGAGCTGTTTTTT.

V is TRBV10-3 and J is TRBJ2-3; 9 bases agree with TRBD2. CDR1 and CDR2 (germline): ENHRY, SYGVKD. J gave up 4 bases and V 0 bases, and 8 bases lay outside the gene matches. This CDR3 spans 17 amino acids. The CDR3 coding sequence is TGTGCCATCAGTGAGTCTCGGCTAGCGGGAAGCTCAGATACGCAGTATTTT. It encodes CAISESRLAGSSDTQYF.

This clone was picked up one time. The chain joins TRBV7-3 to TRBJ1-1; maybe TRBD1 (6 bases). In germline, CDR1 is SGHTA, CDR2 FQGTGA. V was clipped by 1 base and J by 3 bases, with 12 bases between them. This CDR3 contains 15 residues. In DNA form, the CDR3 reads TGTGCCAGCAGCTTAATCCCAGGGGCGGACACTGAAGCTTTCTTT. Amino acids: CASSLIPGADTEAFF.

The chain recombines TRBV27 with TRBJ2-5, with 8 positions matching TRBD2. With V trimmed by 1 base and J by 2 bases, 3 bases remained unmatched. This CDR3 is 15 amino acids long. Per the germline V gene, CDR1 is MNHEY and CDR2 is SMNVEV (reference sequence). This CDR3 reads CASSLWAGGQETQYF. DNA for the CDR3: TGTGCCAGCAGTTTATGGGCGGGAGGTCAAGAGACCCAGTACTTC.

The DNA of the CDR3 is TGTGCCAGCAGCGCGAGGAATCCTGGGGAGCTGTTTTTT. Protein: CASSARNPGELFF. V and J are TRBV9 and TRBJ2-2, with D uncertain. The CDR3 sequence is 13 residues long. V was pared by 3 bases and J by 8 bases, with 11 bases between. Germline CDR1 SGDLS, CDR2 YYNGEE.

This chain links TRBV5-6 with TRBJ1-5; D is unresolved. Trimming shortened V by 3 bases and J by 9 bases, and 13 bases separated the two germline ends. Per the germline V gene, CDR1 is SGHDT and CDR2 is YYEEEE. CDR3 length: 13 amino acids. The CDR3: CASSSTAVGPQHF. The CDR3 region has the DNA TGTGCCAGCAGCTCCACCGCGGTAGGGCCCCAGCATTTT.

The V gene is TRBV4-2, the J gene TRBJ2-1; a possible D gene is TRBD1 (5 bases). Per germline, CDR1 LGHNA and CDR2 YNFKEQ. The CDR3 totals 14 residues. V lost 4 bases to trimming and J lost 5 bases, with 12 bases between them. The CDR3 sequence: CASSPRDLDNEQFF. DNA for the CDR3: TGTGCCAGCAGCCCCAGGGATTTGGACAATGAGCAGTTCTTC.

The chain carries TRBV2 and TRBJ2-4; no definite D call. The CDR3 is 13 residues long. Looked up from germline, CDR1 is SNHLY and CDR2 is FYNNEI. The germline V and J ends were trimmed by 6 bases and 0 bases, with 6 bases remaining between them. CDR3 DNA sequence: TGTGCCAGCAGAATACTAGCCAAAAACATTCAGTACTTC. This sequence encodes CASRILAKNIQYF.

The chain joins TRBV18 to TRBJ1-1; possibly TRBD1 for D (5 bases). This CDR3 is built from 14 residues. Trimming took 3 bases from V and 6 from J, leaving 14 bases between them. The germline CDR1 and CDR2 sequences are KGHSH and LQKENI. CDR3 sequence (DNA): TGTGCCAGCTCACCCGGGGGGGGAGTTGCTGAAGCTTTCTTT. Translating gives CASSPGGGVAEAFF.

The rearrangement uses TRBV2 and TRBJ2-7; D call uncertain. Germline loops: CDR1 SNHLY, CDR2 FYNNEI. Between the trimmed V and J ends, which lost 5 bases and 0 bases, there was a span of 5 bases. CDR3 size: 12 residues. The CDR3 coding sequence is TGTGCCAGCAGTAGGAGCTCCTACGAGCAGTACTTC. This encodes CASSRSSYEQYF.

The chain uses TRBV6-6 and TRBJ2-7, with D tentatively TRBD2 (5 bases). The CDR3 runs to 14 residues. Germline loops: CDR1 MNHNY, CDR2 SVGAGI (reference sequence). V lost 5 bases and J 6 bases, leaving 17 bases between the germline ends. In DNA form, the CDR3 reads TGTGCCAGCAGTCTGGCTAGCACCTTTCTCGAGCAGTACTTC. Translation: CASSLASTFLEQYF.

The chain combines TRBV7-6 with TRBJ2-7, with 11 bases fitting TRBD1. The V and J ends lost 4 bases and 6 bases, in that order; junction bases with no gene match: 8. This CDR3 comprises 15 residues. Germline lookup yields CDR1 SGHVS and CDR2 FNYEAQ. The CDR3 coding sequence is TGTGCCAGCAGCTCCGCGGACAGGGGGCTTCTCGAGCAGTACTTC. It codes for CASSSADRGLLEQYF.

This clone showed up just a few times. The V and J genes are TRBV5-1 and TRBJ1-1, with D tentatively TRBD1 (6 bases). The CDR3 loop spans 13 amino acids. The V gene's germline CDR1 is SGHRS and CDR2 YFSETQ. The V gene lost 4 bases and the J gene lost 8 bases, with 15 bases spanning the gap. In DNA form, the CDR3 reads TGCGCCAGCAGCGCCGGGACAACAACCGAAGCTTTCTTT. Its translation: CASSAGTTTEAFF.

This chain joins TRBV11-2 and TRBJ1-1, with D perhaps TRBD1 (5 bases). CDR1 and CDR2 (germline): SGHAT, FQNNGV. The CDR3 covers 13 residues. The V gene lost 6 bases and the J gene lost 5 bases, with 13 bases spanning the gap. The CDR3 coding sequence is TGTGCCAGCAGGGCGGGGGGGAGGACTGAAGCTTTCTTT. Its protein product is CASRAGGRTEAFF.

CDR3 coding DNA: TGTGCCAGCTCACGGGGGGACGGGACGAACACTGAAGCTTTCTTT. This sequence encodes CASSRGDGTNTEAFF. V gene TRBV18 combines with J gene TRBJ1-1, with D possibly matching TRBD1 (5 bases). With 4 bases removed from V and 1 base from J, the gap between germline ends came to 13 bases. The CDR3 loop spans 15 amino acids. Germline V CDR1 and CDR2: KGHSH, LQKENI.

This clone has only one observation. The CDR3: CASSILAGAYEQYF. DNA for the CDR3: TGTGCCAGCAGCATACTAGCGGGAGCCTACGAGCAGTACTTC. The rearrangement joins TRBV11-2 to TRBJ2-7, with 11 nucleotides matching TRBD2. Germline V gene sequence: CDR1 SGHAT, CDR2 FQNNGV. This CDR3 has 14 residues. V shed 5 bases and J 2 bases; nucleotides not matched to a gene: 2.

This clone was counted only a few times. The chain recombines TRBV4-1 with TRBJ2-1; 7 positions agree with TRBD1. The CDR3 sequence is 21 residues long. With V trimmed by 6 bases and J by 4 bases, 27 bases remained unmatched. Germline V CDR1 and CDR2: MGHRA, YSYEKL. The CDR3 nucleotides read TGCGCCAGCAGGACCCCACGGGTAAGGGGTGGGACAGAAAAGGGGTACAATGAGCAGTTCTTC. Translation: CASRTPRVRGGTEKGYNEQFF.

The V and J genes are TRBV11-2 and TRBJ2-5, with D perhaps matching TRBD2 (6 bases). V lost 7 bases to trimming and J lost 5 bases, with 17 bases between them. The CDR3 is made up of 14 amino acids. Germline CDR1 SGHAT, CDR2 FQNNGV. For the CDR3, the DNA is TGTGCCAGCACCATAAGGGAGGCACGGGAGACCCAGTACTTC. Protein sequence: CASTIREARETQYF. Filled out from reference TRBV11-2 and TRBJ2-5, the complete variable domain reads EAGVAQSPRYKIIEKRQSVAFWCNPISGHATLYWYQQILGQGPKLLIQFQNNGVVDDSQLPKDRFSAERLKGVDSTLKIQPAKLEDSAVYLCASTIREARETQYFGPGTRLLVL.

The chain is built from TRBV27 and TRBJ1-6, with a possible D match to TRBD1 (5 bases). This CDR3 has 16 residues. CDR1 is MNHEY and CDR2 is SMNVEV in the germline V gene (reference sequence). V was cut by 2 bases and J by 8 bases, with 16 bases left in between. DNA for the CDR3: TGTGCCAGCAGTTTAAAAGGCGGGGGTTATGATTCACCCCTCCACTTT. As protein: CASSLKGGGYDSPLHF.

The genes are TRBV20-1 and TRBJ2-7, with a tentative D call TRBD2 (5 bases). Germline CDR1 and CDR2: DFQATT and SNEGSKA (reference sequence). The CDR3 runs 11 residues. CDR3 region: CSATEVREQYF. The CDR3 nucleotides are TGCAGCGCGACGGAGGTGAGAGAGCAGTACTTC.

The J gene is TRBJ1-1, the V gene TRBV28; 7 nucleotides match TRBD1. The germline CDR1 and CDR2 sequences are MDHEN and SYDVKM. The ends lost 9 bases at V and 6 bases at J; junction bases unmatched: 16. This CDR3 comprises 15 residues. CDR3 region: CASSGVTGVRAEAFF. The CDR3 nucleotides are TGTGCCAGTTCGGGAGTTACAGGGGTCAGGGCTGAAGCTTTCTTT.